The TCR beta chain under discussion was sequenced for a study of read filtering for tumor transcriptome and immune sequencing. Study-level background: Revised staging placed eight or nine patients in R-ISS I, about 15 in II, 6 or 7 in III. Findings of the study overall: Compared with RNA-seq, IR-seq gave much higher clonotype depth and reliability. Single-read clonotypes: approximately 87% of IR-seq clonotypes (around 4% of reads), about 75% of RNA-seq clonotypes (44.6% of reads). The CD138-negative fraction was mixed bone marrow immune cells, not pure T cells.

Notes on this clonotype: Its antigen is undetermined.

From roughly 390 ng of RNA, a library with molecular barcoded alpha/delta and beta/gamma adaptors was made. TCRdb ran MiXCR on the reads and lists one entry per CDR3 protein. The sample carries over 55,000 distinct CDR3 sequences, about 15% recorded once. Germline CDR1 reads LGHNT; CDR2 reads FRNRAP. The length of the CDR3 is 15 residues. This receptor was obtained from a donor at least 40 years old with multiple myeloma. Sequencing was performed on a population of CD138-negative cells sorted from bone marrow. The V call is TRBV12-5, the J call TRBJ2-1; possible D gene TRBD2, 5 bases. CDR3 DNA: TGTGCCAGCACCTCCCGGACTGCCTGCTACAATGAGCAGTTCTTC. The encoded protein is CASTSRTACYNEQFF.